The entry below gives a single T cell receptor beta chain sequence along with its context. The source of the sample is a study of Ad26.COV2.S vaccination and SARS-CoV-2 variants. This CDR3 comprises 13 residues. CDR1 and CDR2 from the germline V gene are LGHDT and YNNKEL (reference sequence). V lost 1 base and J 7 bases, leaving 11 bases between the germline ends. TCRdb's table, derived via immunoSEQ multiplex PCR, lists solely in-frame clones and lacks some. The data show roughly 700,000 clones, roughly 90% seen once. Treatment indicated: some 20 received Ad26.COV2.S at low or high dose, single or two shots; several received placebo; per-sample allocation not given. Collection of the samples took place on day 63 after the first injection of vaccine or placebo.

Specimen: peripheral blood, collected in a trial of Ad26.COV2.S vaccine versus placebo. The sequence derives from a person between 18 and 65 years old who received the Ad26.COV2.S COVID-19 vaccine or a placebo. The rearrangement uses TRBV3-1 (or the pseudogene TRBV3-2) and TRBJ2-7; D is ambiguous. The CDR3 DNA follows: TGTGCCAGCAGCCAAGTTTCCGCCACTGAGCAGTACTTC. This gives the protein CASSQVSATEQYF.